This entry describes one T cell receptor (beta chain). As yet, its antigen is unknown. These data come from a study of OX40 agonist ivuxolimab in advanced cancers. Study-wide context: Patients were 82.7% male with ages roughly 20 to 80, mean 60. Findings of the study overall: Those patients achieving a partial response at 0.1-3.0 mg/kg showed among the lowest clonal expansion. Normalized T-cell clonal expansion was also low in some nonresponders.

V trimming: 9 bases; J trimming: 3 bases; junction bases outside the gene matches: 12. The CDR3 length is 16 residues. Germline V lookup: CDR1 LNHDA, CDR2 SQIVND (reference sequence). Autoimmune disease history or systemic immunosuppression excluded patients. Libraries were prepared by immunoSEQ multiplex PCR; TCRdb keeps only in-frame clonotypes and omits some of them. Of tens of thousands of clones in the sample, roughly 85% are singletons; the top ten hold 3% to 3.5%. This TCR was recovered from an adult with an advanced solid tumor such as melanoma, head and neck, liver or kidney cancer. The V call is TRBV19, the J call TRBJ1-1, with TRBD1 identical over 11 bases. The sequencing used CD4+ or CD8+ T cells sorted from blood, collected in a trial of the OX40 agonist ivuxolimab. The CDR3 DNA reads TGTGCCAGACCATGCGGACAGGGGGCGCCGGACACTGAAGCTTTCTTT. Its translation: CARPCGQGAPDTEAFF.